The following is a TCR beta chain sequence with its context. Germline CDR1 reads SGHRS; CDR2 reads YFSETQ. Trimming shortened V by 7 bases and J by 0 bases, and 12 bases separated the two germline ends. This CDR3 comprises 14 residues. This sample is drawn from a study of blood T cell repertoires in COVID-19. Turning to the study itself: PBMCs, B-cell-depleted T cells, or T cells were the source of the cDNA or gDNA that made up the material.

Methods used by the authors: Amplification of reference gene primers provided the estimated nucleated cell counts. Profiled with immunoSEQ multiplex PCR; TCRdb holds only in-frame clones, not every one. That table is the source of V, J and clone size, and D and trimming were worked out from the DNA. The sample lists about 230,000 clones, approximately 87% occurring once. The sequence was collected from a woman in her sixties or seventies with active or convalescent COVID-19. V gene TRBV5-1 combines with J gene TRBJ2-3; D uncertain. Sequencing was performed on peripheral blood. CDR3 nucleotide sequence: TGCGCCAGCTGGGTGGGCGCTAGCACAGATACGCAGTATTTT. Its translation: CASWVGASTDTQYF.